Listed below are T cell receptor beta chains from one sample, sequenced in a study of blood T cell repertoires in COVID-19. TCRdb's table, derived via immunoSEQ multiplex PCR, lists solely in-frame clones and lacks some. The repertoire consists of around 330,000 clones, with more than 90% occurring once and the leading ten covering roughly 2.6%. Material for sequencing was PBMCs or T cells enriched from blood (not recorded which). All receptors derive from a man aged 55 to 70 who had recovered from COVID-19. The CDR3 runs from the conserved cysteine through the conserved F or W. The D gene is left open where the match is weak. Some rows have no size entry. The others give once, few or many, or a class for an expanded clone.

CDR3 protein: CASSSRSAGQPQHF
CDR3 DNA: TGTGCCAGCAGCTCCCGATCAGCAGGTCAGCCCCAGCATTTT
J gene: TRBJ1-5
clone size: .
D gene: .
V gene: TRBV9

CDR3 protein: CAISGTGDYGYTF
CDR3 DNA: TGTGCCATCAGTGGGACAGGGGACTATGGCTACACCTTC
J gene: TRBJ1-2
clone size: few
D gene: TRBD1
V gene: TRBV10-3

CDR3 protein: CASSLAGAGELFF
CDR3 DNA: TGTGCCAGCAGCTTAGCAGGGGCCGGGGAGCTGTTTTTT
J gene: TRBJ2-2
clone size: .
D gene: .
V gene: TRBV13

CDR3 protein: CASSDWTGLSYEQYF
CDR3 DNA: TGTGCCAGCAGTGATTGGACAGGGTTGTCCTACGAGCAGTACTTC
J gene: TRBJ2-7
clone size: few
D gene: TRBD1
V gene: TRBV6-1

CDR3 protein: CASSQGHGRNQPQHF
CDR3 DNA: TGTGCCAGCAGCCAAGGGCATGGGCGCAATCAGCCCCAGCATTTT
J gene: TRBJ1-5
clone size: .
D gene: .
V gene: TRBV3-1/TRBV3-2

CDR3 protein: CASSQVLVGQSYEQYF
CDR3 DNA: TGCGCCAGCAGCCAAGTTCTGGTTGGGCAGTCCTACGAGCAGTACTTC
J gene: TRBJ2-7
clone size: .
D gene: .
V gene: TRBV4-1

CDR3 protein: CASSSSLGAETQYF
CDR3 DNA: TGTGCCAGCAGCTCCTCCTTAGGGGCAGAGACCCAGTACTTC
J gene: TRBJ2-5
clone size: .
D gene: .
V gene: TRBV7-8

CDR3 protein: CSISEGYEQYF
CDR3 DNA: TGCAGCATTTCGGAGGGGTACGAGCAGTACTTC
J gene: TRBJ2-7
clone size: .
D gene: .
V gene: TRBV29-1

CDR3 protein: CASSSGLTSGSYDEQFF
CDR3 DNA: TGTGCCAGCAGCTCCGGCCTTACTAGCGGGAGCTACGATGAGCAGTTCTTC
J gene: TRBJ2-1
clone size: .
D gene: TRBD2
V gene: TRBV7-9

CDR3 protein: CASRSYNEQFF
CDR3 DNA: TGTGCCAGCAGGTCGTACAATGAGCAGTTCTTC
J gene: TRBJ2-1
clone size: .
D gene: .
V gene: TRBV14

CDR3 protein: CASSKRPGQGAYEQYF
CDR3 DNA: TGTGCCAGCAGTAAACGACCGGGACAGGGGGCCTACGAGCAGTACTTC
J gene: TRBJ2-7
clone size: .
D gene: TRBD1
V gene: TRBV7-6

CDR3 protein: CASSPGGARNTIYF
CDR3 DNA: TGTGCCAGCAGCCCGGGGGGAGCTCGAAACACCATATATTTT
J gene: TRBJ1-3
clone size: .
D gene: .
V gene: TRBV9

CDR3 protein: CASSLPGQGTYNEQFF
CDR3 DNA: TGTGCCAGCAGCCTCCCCGGACAGGGGACCTACAATGAGCAGTTCTTC
J gene: TRBJ2-1
clone size: .
D gene: TRBD1
V gene: TRBV5-6

CDR3 protein: CASKAGATEAFF
CDR3 DNA: TGTGCCAGCAAGGCAGGGGCCACTGAAGCTTTCTTT
J gene: TRBJ1-1
clone size: .
D gene: .
V gene: TRBV2